One sample yielded the 16 T cell receptor beta chains listed below, sequenced in a study of blood T cell repertoires in COVID-19. The data were produced by immunoSEQ multiplex PCR, yet TCRdb's version contains in-frame clones alone and is incomplete. This sample has 280,000 or so clones, with 85% to 90% found just once. Sequenced input: PBMCs or T cells enriched from blood (not recorded which). These receptors all come from a woman between 18 and 29 years old with acute COVID-19.

The chain joins TRBV4-3 to TRBJ2-3, with 7 nucleotides matching TRBD1. The CDR3 sequence is 15 residues long. Germline V gene lookup returns CDR1 LGHNA and CDR2 YSLEER. The V segment lost 4 bases and the J segment 5 bases; nucleotides outside the gene matches: 9. This chain's CDR3 is CASSPNRGIGDTQYF. The CDR3 DNA reads as TGCGCCAGCAGCCCTAACAGGGGTATCGGAGATACGCAGTATTTT.

The chain combines TRBV6-5 with TRBJ1-4; the match to TRBD1 covers 7 bases. V was clipped by 6 bases and J by 5 bases; unmatched bases: 9. Germline V gives CDR1 MNHEY, CDR2 SVGAGI. There are 15 residues in the CDR3. The CDR3 loop is CASSRNRGGNEKLFF. The CDR3 nucleotides are TGTGCCAGCAGCCGGAACAGGGGTGGGAATGAAAAACTGTTTTTT.

The chain recombines TRBV7-9 with TRBJ2-5, with D possibly matching TRBD1 (6 bases). Per germline, CDR1 SEHNR and CDR2 FQNEAQ (reference sequence). CDR3 size: 15 residues. V lost 2 bases to trimming and J lost 2 bases, with 12 bases between them. The CDR3 DNA follows: TGTGCCAGCAGCTTATTTGGGCAGGGGCAAGAGACCCAGTACTTC. Translation gives CASSLFGQGQETQYF.

This chain links TRBV28 with TRBJ1-1; no firm D call. Between the trimmed V and J ends, which lost 5 bases and 8 bases, there was a span of 9 bases. Germline lookup yields CDR1 MDHEN and CDR2 SYDVKM. The CDR3 loop spans 11 amino acids. The CDR3 nucleotides are TGTGCCAGCAGTCTCCGGGAAGAAGCTTTCTTT. This codes for CASSLREEAFF.

The chain carries TRBV5-1 and TRBJ1-1; D gene ambiguous. From germline, CDR1 is SGHRS and CDR2 YFSETQ. The CDR3 is 13 amino acids. The CDR3 DNA is TGCTCCTCGTCCAGGCGGGGGAACACTGAAGCTTTCTTT. This codes for CSSSRRGNTEAFF.

The rearrangement joins TRBV27 to TRBJ2-1; TRBD2 matches at 7 bases. Germline loops: CDR1 MNHEY, CDR2 SMNVEV (reference sequence). The CDR3 sequence is 14 residues long. V trimming: 4 bases; J trimming: 9 bases; junction bases outside the gene matches: 9. The CDR3 region has the DNA TGTGCCAGCAGTTGGGGCGGGAGTGTTGGTGAGCAGTTCTTC. It translates to CASSWGGSVGEQFF.

CDR3 DNA sequence: TGTGCCAGCAGACCTAGAAGAAGGGGAACCCAAAACACTGAAGCTTTCTTT. This encodes CASRPRRRGTQNTEAFF. The rearrangement uses TRBV7-3 and TRBJ1-1, with D possibly TRBD1 on 5 matching bases. CDR1 and CDR2 from the germline V gene are SGHTA and FQGTGA. The ends were cut back, 6 bases at V and 2 bases at J, with 22 bases in the middle. The CDR3 has 17 amino acids.

This rearrangement joins TRBV29-1 to TRBJ2-2; unclear D gene. The CDR3 length is 13 residues. Trimming shortened V by 3 bases and J by 2 bases, and 7 bases separated the two germline ends. Germline CDR1 is SQVTM and CDR2 is ANQGSEA. The CDR3 sequence: CSVDSDNTGELFF. The CDR3 bases are TGCAGCGTTGATTCAGATAACACCGGGGAGCTGTTTTTT.

J is TRBJ2-1 and V is TRBV4-1; D remains ambiguous. CDR3 size: 13 residues. Germline CDR1 is MGHRA and CDR2 is YSYEKL. Trimming took 1 base from V and 4 from J, leaving 5 bases between them. The CDR3 spells CASSQVDYNEQFF. CDR3 DNA sequence: TGCGCCAGCAGCCAAGTAGATTACAATGAGCAGTTCTTC.

This sequence joins TRBV28 and TRBJ1-1; 9 positions agree with TRBD1. The CDR3 contains 14 residues. The J segment lost 0 bases and the V segment lost 6 bases, leaving 2 bases of the junction unmatched. Per the germline V gene, CDR1 is MDHEN and CDR2 is SYDVKM. The CDR3 loop reads CASRWTGVNTEAFF. In DNA form, the CDR3 reads TGTGCCAGCAGATGGACAGGGGTGAACACTGAAGCTTTCTTT.

This sequence joins TRBV9 and TRBJ2-7, with TRBD2 matching 7 bases. From germline, CDR1 is SGDLS and CDR2 YYNGEE. The CDR3 sequence is 15 residues long. Losses at the gene ends were 0 bases for V and 4 bases for J; bases not matched to a gene: 7. The CDR3 is CASSVGPGGQYEQYF. The CDR3 DNA sequence: TGTGCCAGCAGCGTAGGCCCGGGAGGTCAATACGAGCAGTACTTC.

This chain uses TRBV3-1 (or the pseudogene TRBV3-2) with TRBJ2-5; D is undetermined. The CDR3 is 15 amino acids. Trimming shortened V by 1 base and J by 2 bases, and 11 bases separated the two germline ends. The germline V gene encodes CDR1 LGHDT and CDR2 YNNKEL (reference sequence). CDR3 sequence: CASSQGPQKQETQYF. CDR3 sequence (DNA): TGTGCCAGCAGCCAAGGGCCACAGAAGCAAGAGACCCAGTACTTC.

The chain has TRBV30 and TRBJ1-5; TRBD1 aligns across 11 bases. Germline trimming cut 5 bases from V and 5 bases from J; bases unmatched to any gene: 2. Germline V gives CDR1 GTSNPN, CDR2 SVGIG (reference sequence). The CDR3 has 13 amino acids. The CDR3 protein is CAWGGQGDQPQHF. CDR3 sequence (DNA): TGTGCCTGGGGGGGACAGGGGGATCAGCCCCAGCATTTT.

The chain has TRBV5-1 and TRBJ1-1, with D unclear. The CDR3 totals 15 residues. From germline, CDR1 is SGHRS and CDR2 YFSETQ. V lost 4 bases to trimming and J lost 0 bases, with 13 bases between them. DNA for the CDR3: TGCGCCAGCAGCCCGGGAGGAGGTTTGAACACTGAAGCTTTCTTT. Residues: CASSPGGGLNTEAFF.

This chain connects TRBV5-6 to TRBJ1-5; 12 nucleotides align to TRBD1. CDR1 is SGHDT, CDR2 YYEEEE, per germline. The CDR3 has 19 residues. The V and J ends lost 4 bases and 0 bases, in that order; junction bases with no gene match: 11. The CDR3 coding sequence is TGTGCCAGCAGCAAAACCGGGACAGGGGGCCTATATAGCAATCAGCCCCAGCATTTT. Its translation is CASSKTGTGGLYSNQPQHF.

The gene calls are TRBV7-6 and TRBJ2-3; TRBD2 might be the D (5 bases). Trimming removed 4 bases at V and 0 bases at J, with 11 bases between. Looked up from germline, CDR1 is SGHVS and CDR2 is FNYEAQ. This CDR3 has 15 residues. The CDR3 region has the DNA TGTGCCAGCAGCTCGGACCGGACTAGCACAGATACGCAGTATTTT. Translated: CASSSDRTSTDTQYF.